A selection of T cell receptor beta chains follows, all from one sample in a study of cytomegalovirus exposure and HLA in healthy donors. Generated by immunoSEQ multiplex PCR, the TCRdb table keeps only in-frame clones and is missing some. Found here are some 140,000 clones, roughly 80% of them singletons; the top ten hold around 1.2%. Sequences were obtained from PBMCs. The receptors shown here come from a man aged 50-60 years in good health and CMV-seronegative. Each CDR3 is given with its conserved first and last residue. Each record gives: D gene, J gene, V gene, clone size, CDR3 protein, CDR3 DNA. D genes are given only for firm matches. Expanded clones get a size class; other rows say once, few or many, or leave the size out.

d_call: NA; j_call: TRBJ1-2; v_call: TRBV10-2; clone_size: NA; cdr3_aa: CASSEAGVNYGYTF; cdr3_nt: TGCGCCAGCAGTGAAGCTGGAGTTAACTATGGCTACACCTTC
d_call: NA; j_call: TRBJ2-7; v_call: TRBV10-3; clone_size: NA; cdr3_aa: CAISETGNGEQYF; cdr3_nt: TGTGCCATCAGTGAGACAGGGAATGGCGAGCAGTACTTC
d_call: NA; j_call: TRBJ2-6; v_call: TRBV7-2; clone_size: NA; cdr3_aa: CASQEAGANVLTF; cdr3_nt: TGTGCCAGCCAGGAGGCTGGGGCCAACGTCCTGACTTTC
d_call: TRBD2; j_call: TRBJ2-5; v_call: TRBV6-5; clone_size: NA; cdr3_aa: CASESGTSGRKTQYF; cdr3_nt: TGTGCCAGCGAATCCGGGACTAGCGGGAGAAAGACCCAGTACTTC
d_call: TRBD1; j_call: TRBJ2-7; v_call: TRBV27; clone_size: NA; cdr3_aa: CASRRGQGSGEQYF; cdr3_nt: TGTGCCAGCAGAAGGGGGCAGGGCTCGGGCGAGCAGTACTTC
d_call: TRBD1; j_call: TRBJ2-7; v_call: TRBV28; clone_size: NA; cdr3_aa: CASNPDRAPYEQYF; cdr3_nt: TGTGCCAGCAACCCGGACAGGGCCCCCTACGAGCAGTACTTC
d_call: NA; j_call: TRBJ1-2; v_call: TRBV20-1; clone_size: once; cdr3_aa: CSVGGIGYTF; cdr3_nt: TGCAGTGTGGGGGGAATAGGCTACACCTTC
d_call: NA; j_call: TRBJ2-5; v_call: TRBV5-4; clone_size: NA; cdr3_aa: CASSFNQGRGQETQYF; cdr3_nt: TGTGCCAGCAGCTTTAACCAGGGTCGGGGGCAAGAGACCCAGTACTTC
d_call: NA; j_call: TRBJ1-5; v_call: TRBV7-9; clone_size: NA; cdr3_aa: CASSLRRASRYSNQPQHF; cdr3_nt: TGTGCCAGCAGCTTAAGGCGGGCCTCAAGGTATAGCAATCAGCCCCAGCATTTT
d_call: TRBD1; j_call: TRBJ1-1; v_call: TRBV6-6; clone_size: NA; cdr3_aa: CASTAGGTEAFF; cdr3_nt: TGTGCCAGCACGGCAGGGGGAACTGAAGCTTTCTTT
d_call: NA; j_call: TRBJ1-2; v_call: TRBV27; clone_size: NA; cdr3_aa: CASRDSNLYGYTF; cdr3_nt: TGTGCCAGCAGGGACAGTAACCTCTATGGCTACACCTTC
d_call: NA; j_call: TRBJ2-2; v_call: TRBV10-1; clone_size: NA; cdr3_aa: CASSNPAGELFF; cdr3_nt: TGCGCCAGCAGTAATCCCGCCGGGGAGCTGTTTTTT
d_call: TRBD1; j_call: TRBJ2-7; v_call: TRBV5-4; clone_size: NA; cdr3_aa: CASSPGQSTYEQYF; cdr3_nt: TGTGCCAGCAGTCCGGGACAGTCTACCTACGAGCAGTACTTC
d_call: TRBD2; j_call: TRBJ2-5; v_call: TRBV6-5; clone_size: NA; cdr3_aa: CASSYGGLAVQETQYF; cdr3_nt: TGTGCCAGCAGTTACGGCGGACTAGCGGTACAAGAGACCCAGTACTTC
d_call: NA; j_call: TRBJ2-7; v_call: TRBV5-1; clone_size: once; cdr3_aa: CASSQKLTGTSSYEQYF; cdr3_nt: TGCGCCAGCAGCCAAAAACTGACAGGGACTAGCTCCTACGAGCAGTACTTC
d_call: TRBD2; j_call: TRBJ2-5; v_call: TRBV27; clone_size: NA; cdr3_aa: CASSSPGRKETQYF; cdr3_nt: TGTGCCAGCAGTTCCCCCGGGAGGAAAGAGACCCAGTACTTC
d_call: NA; j_call: TRBJ2-6; v_call: TRBV6-5; clone_size: few; cdr3_aa: CASRRQSSGANVLTF; cdr3_nt: TGTGCCAGCAGGCGACAGTCCTCTGGGGCCAACGTCCTGACTTTC
d_call: TRBD1; j_call: TRBJ1-4; v_call: TRBV2; clone_size: NA; cdr3_aa: CASRGRGYEKLFF; cdr3_nt: TGTGCCAGCAGGGGCAGGGGGTATGAAAAACTGTTTTTT
d_call: NA; j_call: TRBJ2-1; v_call: TRBV7-8; clone_size: NA; cdr3_aa: CASSLEQASSYNEQFF; cdr3_nt: TGTGCCAGCAGCTTAGAACAGGCGAGCTCCTACAATGAGCAGTTCTTC
d_call: TRBD1; j_call: TRBJ2-7; v_call: TRBV6-5; clone_size: NA; cdr3_aa: CASRLDREDEQYF; cdr3_nt: TGTGCCAGCAGGCTCGACAGGGAAGACGAGCAGTACTTC
d_call: TRBD1; j_call: TRBJ2-7; v_call: TRBV18; clone_size: NA; cdr3_aa: CASSPQRTGGLYEQYF; cdr3_nt: TGTGCCAGCTCACCACAGCGGACAGGGGGCTTATACGAGCAGTACTTC
d_call: TRBD1; j_call: TRBJ1-4; v_call: TRBV27; clone_size: once; cdr3_aa: CASSFRGRDEKLFF; cdr3_nt: TGTGCCAGCAGTTTCAGGGGGCGGGATGAAAAACTGTTTTTT
d_call: NA; j_call: TRBJ2-3; v_call: TRBV30; clone_size: few; cdr3_aa: CAWSSIFGSTDTQYF; cdr3_nt: TGTGCCTGGAGTTCGATTTTCGGGAGCACAGATACGCAGTATTTT
d_call: NA; j_call: TRBJ1-1; v_call: TRBV30; clone_size: NA; cdr3_aa: CAWSVGGRSTEAFF; cdr3_nt: TGTGCCTGGAGTGTCGGGGGACGCTCTACTGAAGCTTTCTTT
d_call: NA; j_call: TRBJ2-5; v_call: TRBV27; clone_size: NA; cdr3_aa: CASSNSRLGAQYF; cdr3_nt: TGTGCCAGCAGCAACAGCCGGTTAGGGGCCCAGTACTTC